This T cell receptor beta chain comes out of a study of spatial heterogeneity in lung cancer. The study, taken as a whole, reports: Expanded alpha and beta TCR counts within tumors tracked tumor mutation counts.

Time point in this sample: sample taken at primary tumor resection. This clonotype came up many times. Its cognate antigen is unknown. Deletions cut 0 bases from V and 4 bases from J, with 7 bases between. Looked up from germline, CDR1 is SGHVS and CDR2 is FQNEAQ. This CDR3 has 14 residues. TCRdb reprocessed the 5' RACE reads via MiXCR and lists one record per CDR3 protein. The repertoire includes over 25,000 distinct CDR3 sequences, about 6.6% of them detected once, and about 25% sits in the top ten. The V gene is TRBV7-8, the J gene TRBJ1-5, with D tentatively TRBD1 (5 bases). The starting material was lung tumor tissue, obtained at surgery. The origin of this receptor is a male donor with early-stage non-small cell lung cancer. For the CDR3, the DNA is TGTGCCAGCAGCTTAGCTGGGGGTAATCAGCCCCAGCATTTT. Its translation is CASSLAGGNQPQHF.